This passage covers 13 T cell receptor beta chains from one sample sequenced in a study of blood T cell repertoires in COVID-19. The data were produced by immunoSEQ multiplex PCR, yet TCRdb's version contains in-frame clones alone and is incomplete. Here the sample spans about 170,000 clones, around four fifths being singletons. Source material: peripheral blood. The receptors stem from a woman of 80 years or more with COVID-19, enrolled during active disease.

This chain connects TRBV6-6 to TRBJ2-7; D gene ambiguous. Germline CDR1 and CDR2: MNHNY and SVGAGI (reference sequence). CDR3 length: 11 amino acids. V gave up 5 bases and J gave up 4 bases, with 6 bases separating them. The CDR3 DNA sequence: TGTGCCAGCAGTCCACAGTACGAGCAGTACTTC. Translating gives CASSPQYEQYF.

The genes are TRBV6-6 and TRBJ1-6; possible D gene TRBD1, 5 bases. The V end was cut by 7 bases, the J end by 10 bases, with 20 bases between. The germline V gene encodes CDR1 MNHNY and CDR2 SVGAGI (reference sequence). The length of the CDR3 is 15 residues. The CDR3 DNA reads TGTGCCAGCACCATAGGTGGGGCCCTAGGGTCACCCCTCCACTTT. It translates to CASTIGGALGSPLHF.

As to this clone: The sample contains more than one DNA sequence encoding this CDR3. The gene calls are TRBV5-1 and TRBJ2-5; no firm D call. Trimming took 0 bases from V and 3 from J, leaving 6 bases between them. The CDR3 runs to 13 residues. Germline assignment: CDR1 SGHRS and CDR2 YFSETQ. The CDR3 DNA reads TGCGCCAGCAGCTTGGGAGCCGAAGAGACCCAGTACTTC. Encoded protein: CASSLGAEETQYF.

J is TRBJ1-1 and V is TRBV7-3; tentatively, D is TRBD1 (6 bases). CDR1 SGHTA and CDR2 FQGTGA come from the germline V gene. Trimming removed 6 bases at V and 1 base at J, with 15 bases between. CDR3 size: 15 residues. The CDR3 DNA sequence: TGTGCCAGCAGGCCCACAGGGTTGGCGAACACTGAAGCTTTCTTT. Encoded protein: CASRPTGLANTEAFF.

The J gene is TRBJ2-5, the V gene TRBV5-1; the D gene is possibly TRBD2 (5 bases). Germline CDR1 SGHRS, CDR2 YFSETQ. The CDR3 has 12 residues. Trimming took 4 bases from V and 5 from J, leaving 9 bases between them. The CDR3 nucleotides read TGCGCCAGCAGCGAGCCGGGGGAGACCCAGTACTTC. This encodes CASSEPGETQYF.

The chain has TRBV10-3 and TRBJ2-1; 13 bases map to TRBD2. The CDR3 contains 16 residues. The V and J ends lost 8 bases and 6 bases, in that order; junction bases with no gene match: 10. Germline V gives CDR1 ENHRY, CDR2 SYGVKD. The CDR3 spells CAISWTSGRGANEQFF. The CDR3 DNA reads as TGTGCCATCTCCTGGACTAGCGGGAGAGGGGCCAATGAGCAGTTCTTC.

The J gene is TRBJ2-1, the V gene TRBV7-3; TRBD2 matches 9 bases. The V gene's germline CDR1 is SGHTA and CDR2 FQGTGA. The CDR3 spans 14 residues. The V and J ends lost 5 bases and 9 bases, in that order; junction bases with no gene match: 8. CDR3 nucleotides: TGTGCCAGCAGCCCCGGGACTAGCCTCCGTGAGCAGTTCTTC. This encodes CASSPGTSLREQFF.

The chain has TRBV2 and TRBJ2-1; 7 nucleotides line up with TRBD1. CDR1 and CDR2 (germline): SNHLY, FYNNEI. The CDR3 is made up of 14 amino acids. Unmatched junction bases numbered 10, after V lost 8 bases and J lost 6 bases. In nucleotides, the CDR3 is TGTGCCAGCGCCTCTTCCGGGACAGCCAATGAGCAGTTCTTC. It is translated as CASASSGTANEQFF.

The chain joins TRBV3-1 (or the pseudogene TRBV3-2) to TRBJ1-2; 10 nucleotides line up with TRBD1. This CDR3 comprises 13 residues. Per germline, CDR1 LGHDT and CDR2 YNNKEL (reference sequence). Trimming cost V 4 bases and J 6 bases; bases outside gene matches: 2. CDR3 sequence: CASSLGQGDGYTF. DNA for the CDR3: TGTGCCAGCAGCCTTGGACAGGGGGATGGCTACACCTTC.

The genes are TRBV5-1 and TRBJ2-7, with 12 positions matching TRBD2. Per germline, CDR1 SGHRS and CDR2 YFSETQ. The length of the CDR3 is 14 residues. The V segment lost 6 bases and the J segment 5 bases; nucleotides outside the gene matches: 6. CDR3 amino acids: CASTSTSGSNEQYF. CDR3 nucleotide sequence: TGCGCCAGCACCTCGACTAGCGGGAGCAACGAGCAGTACTTC.

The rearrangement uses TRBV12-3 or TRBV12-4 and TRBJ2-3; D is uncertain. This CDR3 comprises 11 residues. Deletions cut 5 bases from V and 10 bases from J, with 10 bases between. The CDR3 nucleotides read TGTGCCAGCAGTCGAGAGCATCCGCAGTATTTT. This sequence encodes CASSREHPQYF.

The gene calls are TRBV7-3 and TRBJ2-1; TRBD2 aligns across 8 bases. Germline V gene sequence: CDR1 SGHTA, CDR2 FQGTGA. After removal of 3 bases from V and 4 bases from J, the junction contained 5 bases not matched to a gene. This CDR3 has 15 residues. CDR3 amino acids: CASSFTGLDYNEQFF. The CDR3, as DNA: TGTGCCAGCAGCTTTACGGGACTAGATTACAATGAGCAGTTCTTC.

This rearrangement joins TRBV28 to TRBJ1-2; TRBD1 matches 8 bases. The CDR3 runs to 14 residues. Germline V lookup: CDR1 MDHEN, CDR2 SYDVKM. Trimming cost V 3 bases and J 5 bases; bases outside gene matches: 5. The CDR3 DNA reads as TGTGCCAGCAGTTTGACAGGGGTAGATTATGGCTACACCTTC. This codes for CASSLTGVDYGYTF.